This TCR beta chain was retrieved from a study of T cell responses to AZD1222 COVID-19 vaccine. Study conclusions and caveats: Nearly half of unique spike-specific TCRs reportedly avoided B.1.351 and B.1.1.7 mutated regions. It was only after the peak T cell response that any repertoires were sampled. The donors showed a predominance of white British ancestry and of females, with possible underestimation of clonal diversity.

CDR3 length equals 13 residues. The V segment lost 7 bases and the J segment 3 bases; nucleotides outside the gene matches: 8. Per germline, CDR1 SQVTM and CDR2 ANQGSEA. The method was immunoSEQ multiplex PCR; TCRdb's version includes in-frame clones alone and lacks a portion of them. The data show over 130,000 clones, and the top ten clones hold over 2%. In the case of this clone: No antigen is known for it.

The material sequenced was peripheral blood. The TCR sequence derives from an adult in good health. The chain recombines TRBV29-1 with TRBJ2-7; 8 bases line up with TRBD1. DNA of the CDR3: TGCAGCGCCGGGACAGGTATCGGCTACGAGCAGTACTTC. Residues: CSAGTGIGYEQYF.